The T cell receptor (beta chain) under discussion was sequenced for a study of technical replicates of blood from several donors. The V end lost 0 bases, the J end lost 8 bases, and 13 bases lay between the germline ends. From germline, CDR1 is GTSNPN and CDR2 SVGIG (reference sequence). The CDR3 is 13 residues long. Sequencing was performed with immunoSEQ multiplex PCR; in TCRdb, only in-frame clones are kept and a portion is missing. The repertoire consists of approximately 100,000 clones, with approximately 96% occurring once and the leading ten covering 0.2% to 0.25%. The gene calls are TRBV30 and TRBJ1-2; TRBD1 might be the D (5 bases). This TCR derives from a human donor in good health. Material for sequencing was T cells isolated from PBMCs. The CDR3 spells CAWSVLRGMGYTF. CDR3 bases: TGTGCCTGGAGTGTCCTAAGGGGTATGGGCTACACCTTC.